This TCR beta chain emerged from a study of blood T cells in healthy people across ages. The table lists this clonotype with many counts. Its antigen remains unidentified. The CDR3 is made up of 11 amino acids. Germline CDR1 reads MGHRA; CDR2 reads YSYEKL. Trimming shortened V by 3 bases and J by 11 bases, and 9 bases separated the two germline ends. The authors ran a second PCR of about 6 to 11 cycles using a sample-barcoded 5' primer and a J-beta primer mix. TCRdb re-called the 5' RACE reads through MiXCR, storing one row per CDR3 protein. The sample includes about 800,000 distinct CDR3 sequences, 20% to 25% of them seen just once. Study-level points and caveats: TCR beta diversity was tightly associated with the proportion of naive T cells.

Separately, the same data were catalogued under a study of T cells of mothers and their children. That study adds: RNA that had been extracted went wholly into cDNA synthesis, at around 1.6 ug per 15 ul. Overlap in related mother-child pairs always slightly exceeded unrelated pairs, never significantly.

The sequence derives from a boy aged 5-17 years in good health. V and J are TRBV4-1 and TRBJ2-3; D may match TRBD1 or TRBD2 (6 bases each). The specimen sequenced was blood. The CDR3 region is CASSHGGGQYF. The CDR3 DNA reads TGCGCCAGCAGCCATGGAGGGGGGCAGTATTTT.